The present TCR beta chain was sequenced within a study of T cells in Graves' hyperthyroidism and ophthalmopathy. Study-wide results and limits: Ophthalmopathy onset followed model prediction by a median about seven months.

This clonotype was recorded many times. Its antigen is currently unknown. The ends were cut back, 3 bases at V and 10 bases at J, with 16 bases in the middle. CDR1 SGHAT and CDR2 FQNNGV come from the germline V gene. The CDR3 contains 14 residues. RNA transcripts served as the template for amplifying TCR beta CDR3 regions. The HTBI primer set drove a first-round RT-PCR of the TCR CDR3. One entry per CDR3 protein results from TCRdb running MiXCR on the multiplex PCR reads. This sample has fewer than 300,000 distinct CDR3 sequences, with around a quarter found just once. Among the patients, aged 18 to 65, hyperthyroidism was newly diagnosed and had lasted under 2 months. The diagnoses drew upon clinical symptoms, serum thyroxine and TRAb, thyroid ultrasound and orbital computed tomography.

The receptor was isolated from a man aged 35-49 years with Graves' hyperthyroidism that later progressed to Graves' ophthalmopathy. Material: blood. V usage is TRBV11-2 and J usage is TRBJ2-1; possible D gene TRBD2, 6 bases. As DNA, the CDR3 is TGTGCCAGCAGCTTTTCTATGGGGACTGGAGAGCAGTTCTTC. Translation gives CASSFSMGTGEQFF.